These 17 T cell receptor beta chains were sequenced from one sample in a study of T cells after yellow fever vaccination. Each CDR3 protein gets one entry after TCRdb re-called the 5' RACE reads with MiXCR. The table includes 200,000 to 300,000 distinct CDR3 sequences, about 3.5% detected once. The specimen was PBMCs, collected 15 days after the yellow fever booster vaccination. These receptors were collected from a man aged 18 to 29 who received the YFV17D yellow fever vaccine.

Ten or more counts support this clonotype. The rearrangement links TRBV6-2 or TRBV6-3 to TRBJ1-1, with TRBD1 matching over 11 bases. V lost 2 bases, J lost 6 bases, and 11 bases stayed unmatched. CDR1 and CDR2 (germline): MNHEY, SVGEGT. This CDR3 is 17 amino acids long. The CDR3 nucleotides are TGTGCCAGCAGTTACAACGCGTTCCGGGACAGGGGGTCTGAAGCTTTCTTT. Translating gives CASSYNAFRDRGSEAFF.

This clonotype was detected ten times or more. The chain recombines TRBV27 with TRBJ2-5, with 9 nucleotides matching TRBD1. The germline CDR1 and CDR2 sequences are MNHEY and SMNVEV (reference sequence). The ends lost 6 bases at V and 4 bases at J; junction bases unmatched: 12. The CDR3 contains 16 residues. Written as DNA, the CDR3 is TGTGCCAGCAGACCCCCAGGACAGGGGATGGGAGAGACCCAGTACTTC. Translating gives CASRPPGQGMGETQYF.

Ten or more counts support this clonotype. The chain has TRBV12-3 or TRBV12-4 and TRBJ1-5; D is unclear. Trimming removed 4 bases from V and 7 bases from J, with 11 bases in between. CDR3 length: 13 residues. The CDR3 protein is CASSYAFGQPQHF. As DNA, the CDR3 is TGTGCCAGCAGTTACGCCTTCGGACAGCCCCAGCATTTT.

This clonotype has at least ten counts. This sequence joins TRBV12-3 or TRBV12-4 and TRBJ1-1; D gene unclear. Trimming cost V 3 bases and J 5 bases, with 10 bases left between them. The CDR3 runs to 13 residues. The CDR3, as DNA: TGTGCCAGCAGTTTTAGAAGAGAGACTGAAGCTTTCTTT. This translates into CASSFRRETEAFF.

This clonotype was recorded many times. The V gene is TRBV5-1, the J gene TRBJ1-3, with D tentatively TRBD1 (5 bases). The CDR3 sequence is 12 residues long. V lost 2 bases and J 14 bases, leaving 14 bases between the germline ends. In germline, CDR1 is SGHRS, CDR2 YFSETQ. For the CDR3, the DNA is TGCGCCAGCAGCTTCAATTCCGGGACTCTATATTTT. This encodes CASSFNSGTLYF.

This clonotype was seen ten or more times. The J gene is TRBJ2-1, the V gene TRBV20-1, with a possible D match to TRBD2 (6 bases). The CDR3 totals 15 residues. Germline CDR1 DFQATT, CDR2 SNEGSKA (reference sequence). Trimming stripped 1 base from V and 0 bases from J, with 10 bases between. CDR3 sequence reads: CSARVGAGSYNEQFF. CDR3 bases: TGCAGTGCTAGAGTTGGAGCGGGCTCCTACAATGAGCAGTTCTTC.

This clonotype was counted at least ten times. The chain employs TRBV7-6 and TRBJ2-2; D perhaps matches TRBD2 (7 bases). Germline assignment: CDR1 SGHVS and CDR2 FNYEAQ. The CDR3 has 17 amino acids. Trimming removed 3 bases from V and 0 bases from J, with 14 bases in between. CDR3 amino acids: CASSFHRGGSNTGELFF. DNA for the CDR3: TGTGCCAGCAGCTTCCACCGCGGGGGCTCGAACACCGGGGAGCTGTTTTTT.

This clonotype was observed at least ten times. J is TRBJ2-7 and V is TRBV20-1, with 7 bases identical to TRBD1. In germline, CDR1 is DFQATT, CDR2 SNEGSKA (reference sequence). J lost 3 bases, V lost 0 bases, and 11 bases had no gene match. The CDR3 sequence is 16 residues long. The CDR3 bases are TGCAGTGCTAGAGAGAGGGGAACGACAGGGAACTACGAGCAGTACTTC. It encodes CSARERGTTGNYEQYF.

This clonotype was picked up many times. The rearrangement uses TRBV5-1 and TRBJ2-4, with TRBD2 as a possible D gene (5 bases). The CDR3 is made up of 13 amino acids. Deletions cut 4 bases from V and 6 bases from J, with 11 bases between. In germline, CDR1 is SGHRS, CDR2 YFSETQ. CDR3 region: CASSVLGGNIQYF. The CDR3 DNA is TGCGCCAGCAGCGTACTAGGAGGAAACATTCAGTACTTC.

This clonotype has more than one count but fewer than ten. The chain combines TRBV12-3 or TRBV12-4 with TRBJ2-1, with 13 bases matching TRBD2. After removal of 5 bases from V and 4 bases from J, the junction contained 5 bases not matched to a gene. The CDR3 covers 16 residues. The DNA of the CDR3 is TGTGCCAGCAGTGGACTAGCGGGGGACGCATACAATGAGCAGTTCTTC. The encoded protein is CASSGLAGDAYNEQFF.

In this sample, this clonotype turned up many times. V is TRBV20-1 and J is TRBJ1-5, with D maybe TRBD1 (6 bases). From germline, CDR1 is DFQATT and CDR2 SNEGSKA (reference sequence). The V and J ends lost 6 bases and 5 bases respectively, with 23 bases between them. The CDR3 length is 16 residues. The CDR3 here is CSANPFGQSTYQPQHF. CDR3 DNA: TGCAGTGCCAACCCTTTCGGACAGTCGACCTATCAGCCCCAGCATTTT.

This clonotype was counted many times. V is TRBV5-4 and J is TRBJ1-2, with D possibly being TRBD1 (6 bases). V was trimmed by 4 bases and J by 5 bases, leaving 18 bases between them. The germline CDR1 and CDR2 sequences are SGHNT and YYREEE (reference sequence). The CDR3 covers 15 residues. The CDR3 nucleotides read TGTGCCAGCAGCCCCGCCGGGACACTTAGTTATGGCTACACCTTC. Protein: CASSPAGTLSYGYTF.

This clonotype was detected ten times or more. The genes are TRBV20-1 and TRBJ2-4, with D uncertain. CDR3 size: 14 residues. The V end lost 6 bases, the J end lost 0 bases, and 12 bases lay between the germline ends. Germline V lookup: CDR1 DFQATT, CDR2 SNEGSKA (reference sequence). This chain's CDR3 is CSAALAGAKNIQYF. The CDR3, as DNA: TGCAGTGCCGCCCTGGCCGGAGCCAAAAACATTCAGTACTTC.

This clonotype was seen at least ten times. This sequence joins TRBV7-9 and TRBJ1-3; D is uncertain. The CDR3 covers 16 residues. V was pared by 1 base and J by 0 bases, with 10 bases between. The V gene's germline CDR1 is SEHNR and CDR2 FQNEAQ (reference sequence). Here the CDR3 reads CASSLGLSRSGNTIYF. The CDR3 nucleotides are TGTGCCAGCAGCTTAGGTCTCTCCCGCTCTGGAAACACCATATATTTT. The full variable domain, its missing parts supplied by reference TRBV7-9 and TRBJ1-3, is DTGVSQNPRHKITKRGQNVTFRCDPISEHNRLYWYRQTLGQGPEFLTYFQNEAQLEKSRLLSDRFSAERPKGSFSTLEIQRTEQGDSAMYLCASSLGLSRSGNTIYFGEGSWLTVV.

This chain links TRBV11-3 with TRBJ2-5; TRBD1 matches 9 bases. CDR3 length: 16 amino acids. The junction had 10 bases not matched to a gene; V was cut back by 5 bases and J by 3 bases. CDR1 is SGHNT and CDR2 is YENEEA in the germline V gene. This chain's CDR3 is CASSHSPGQGEETQYF. In DNA, the CDR3 is TGTGCCAGCAGCCATTCACCGGGACAGGGAGAAGAGACCCAGTACTTC. Filled out from reference TRBV11-3 and TRBJ2-5, the complete variable domain reads EAGVVQSPRYKIIEKKQPVAFWCNPISGHNTLYWYLQNLGQGPELLIRYENEEAVDDSQLPKDRFSAERLKGVDSTLKIQPAELGDSAVYLCASSHSPGQGEETQYFGPGTRLLVL.

The sample holds many counts of this clonotype. The chain combines TRBV14 with TRBJ2-5, with D perhaps TRBD2 (6 bases). This CDR3 comprises 14 residues. The germline V and J ends were trimmed by 1 base and 5 bases, with 11 bases remaining between them. Looked up from germline, CDR1 is SGHDN and CDR2 is FVKESK. CDR3 residues: CASSQGDGGETQYF. For the CDR3, the DNA is TGTGCCAGCAGCCAAGGCGACGGGGGTGAGACCCAGTACTTC. The full variable domain, its missing parts supplied by reference TRBV14 and TRBJ2-5, is EAGVTQFPSHSVIEKGQTVTLRCDPISGHDNLYWYRRVMGKEIKFLLHFVKESKQDESGMPNNRFLAERTGGTYSTLKVQPAELEDSGVYFCASSQGDGGETQYFGPGTRLLVL.

This clonotype was picked up many times. V and J are TRBV12-3 or TRBV12-4 and TRBJ2-5; TRBD2 is a possible D gene (6 bases). The V end was cut by 6 bases, the J end by 5 bases, with 16 bases between. This CDR3 has 14 amino acids. In DNA form, the CDR3 reads TGTGCCAGCAGCGTGCCTGGGACTCCGGAGACCCAGTACTTC. Translated, it gives CASSVPGTPETQYF.